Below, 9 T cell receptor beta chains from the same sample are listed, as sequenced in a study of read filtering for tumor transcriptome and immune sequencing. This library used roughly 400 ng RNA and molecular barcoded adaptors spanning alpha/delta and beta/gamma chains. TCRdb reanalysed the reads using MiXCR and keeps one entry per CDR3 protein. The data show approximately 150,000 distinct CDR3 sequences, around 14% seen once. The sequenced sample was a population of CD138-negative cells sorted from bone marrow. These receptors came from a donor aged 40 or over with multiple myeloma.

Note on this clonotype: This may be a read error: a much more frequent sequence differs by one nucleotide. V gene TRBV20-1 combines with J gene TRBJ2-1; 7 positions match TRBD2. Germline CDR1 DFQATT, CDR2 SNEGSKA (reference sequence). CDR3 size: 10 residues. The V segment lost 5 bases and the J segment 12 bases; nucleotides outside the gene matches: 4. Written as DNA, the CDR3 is TGCAGTGCTCCGGGGGGTGGGCAGTTCTTC. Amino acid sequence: CSAPGGGQFF.

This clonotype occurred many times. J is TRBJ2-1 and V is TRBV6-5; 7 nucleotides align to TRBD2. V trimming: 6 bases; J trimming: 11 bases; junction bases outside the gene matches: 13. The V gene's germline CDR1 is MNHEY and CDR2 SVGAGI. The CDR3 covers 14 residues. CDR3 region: CASSRGAGEGKQFF. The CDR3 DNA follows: TGTGCCAGCAGCCGCGGGGCGGGGGAGGGGAAGCAGTTCTTC.

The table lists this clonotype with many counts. In DNA form, the CDR3 reads TGTGCCAGCAGCCAGCCCGCTAGCGGGAGGGTCGATGAGCAGTTCTTC. It yields the protein CASSQPASGRVDEQFF. The chain has TRBV3-1 and TRBJ2-1, with 12 bases matching TRBD2. The length of the CDR3 is 16 residues. Germline V lookup: CDR1 LGHDT, CDR2 YNNKEL (reference sequence). The J segment lost 8 bases and the V segment lost 3 bases, leaving 8 bases of the junction unmatched.

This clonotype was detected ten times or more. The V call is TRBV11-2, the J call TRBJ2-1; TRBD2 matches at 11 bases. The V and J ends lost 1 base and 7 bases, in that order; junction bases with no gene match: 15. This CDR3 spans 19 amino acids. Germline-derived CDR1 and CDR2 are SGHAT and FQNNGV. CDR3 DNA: TGTGCCAGCAGCTTAGTTCCCGCCCCACTAGCGGGAGACGGAAATGAGCAGTTCTTC. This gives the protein CASSLVPAPLAGDGNEQFF.

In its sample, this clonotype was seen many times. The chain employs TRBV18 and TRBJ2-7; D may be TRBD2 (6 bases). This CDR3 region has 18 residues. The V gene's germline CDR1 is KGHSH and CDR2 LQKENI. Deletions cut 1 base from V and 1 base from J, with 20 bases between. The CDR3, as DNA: TGTGCCAGCTCACCACTTTCGAGTCTGGGGGGAACTTCCTACGAGCAGTACTTC. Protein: CASSPLSSLGGTSYEQYF.

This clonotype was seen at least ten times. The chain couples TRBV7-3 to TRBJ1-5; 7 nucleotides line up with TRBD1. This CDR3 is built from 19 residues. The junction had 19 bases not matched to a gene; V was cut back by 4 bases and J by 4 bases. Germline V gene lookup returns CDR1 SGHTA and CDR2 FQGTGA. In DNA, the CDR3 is TGTGCCAGCAGCTCCGTCGCGGTACCGGTGCAGGGGGGAAATCAGCCCCAGCATTTT. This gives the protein CASSSVAVPVQGGNQPQHF.

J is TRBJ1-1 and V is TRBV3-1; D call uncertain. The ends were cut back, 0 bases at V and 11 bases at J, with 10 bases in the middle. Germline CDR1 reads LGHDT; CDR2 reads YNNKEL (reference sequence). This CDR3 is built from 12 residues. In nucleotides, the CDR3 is TGTGCCAGCAGCCAAGATCCTCATGAGGCTTTCTTT. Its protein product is CASSQDPHEAFF.

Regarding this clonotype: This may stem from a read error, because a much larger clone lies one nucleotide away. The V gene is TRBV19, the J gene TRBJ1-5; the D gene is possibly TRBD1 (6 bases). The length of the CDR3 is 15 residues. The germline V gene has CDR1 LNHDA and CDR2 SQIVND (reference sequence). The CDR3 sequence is CASSSRQDSDQPQHF. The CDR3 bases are TGTGCCAGTAGTTCCAGACAGGATAGCGATCAGCCCCAGCATTTT.

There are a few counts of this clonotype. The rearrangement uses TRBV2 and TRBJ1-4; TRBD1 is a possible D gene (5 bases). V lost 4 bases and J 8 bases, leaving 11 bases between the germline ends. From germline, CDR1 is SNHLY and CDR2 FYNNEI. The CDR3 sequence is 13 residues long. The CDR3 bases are TGTGCCAGCAGTGGGGATCCAGGGGAAAAACTGTTTTTT. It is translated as CASSGDPGEKLFF.